This TCR beta chain originates from a study of blood T cells in healthy people across ages. Study results and limitations: Age showed a roughly linear inverse relationship with TCR beta diversity per million T cells.

Of note for this clonotype: Its antigen remains unknown.

A second PCR, run for roughly 7 to 11 cycles, used a sample-barcoded 5' primer plus a J-beta primer mix. TCRdb itself ran the 5' RACE reads through MiXCR, one entry per CDR3 protein. Among fewer than 2,000,000 distinct CDR3 sequences listed, roughly two fifths were seen once. Caucasian, healthy and from Russia, the donors were aged between about 6 and 90. The TCR sequence derives from a human donor in good health. Input material: blood.

CDR3 coding DNA: TGTGCCAGCGGCCCGGGTATTCAGTCAGGGGATAGCAATCAGCCCCAGCATTTT. Protein: CASGPGIQSGDSNQPQHF. V gene TRBV12-3 or TRBV12-4 combines with J gene TRBJ1-5; D perhaps matches TRBD1 (6 bases). V dropped 8 bases and J dropped 0 bases, with 23 bases sitting between them. The CDR3 is 18 amino acids.